The subject of this entry is one T cell receptor beta chain. The CDR3 has 14 amino acids. The V end lost 5 bases, the J end lost 3 bases, and 14 bases lay between the germline ends. Per germline, CDR1 WNHNN and CDR2 SYGVQD (reference sequence). Only four of the eight donors provided a 0.5-1 mL blood sample. The data originate from a study of human thymus T cells. Clones were sequenced by immunoSEQ multiplex PCR, and TCRdb holds only the in-frame ones, with some missing. The table lists about 60,000 clones, around 94% of them singletons. This receptor was obtained from a boy younger than two with a congenital heart defect but otherwise immunologically healthy. The gene calls are TRBV10-1 and TRBJ2-7; maybe TRBD1 (6 bases). The sample taken for sequencing was blood. CDR3 loop: CASSSSGTYYEQYF. The CDR3 nucleotides are TGCGCCAGCAGTTCTTCCGGGACATACTACGAGCAGTACTTC.